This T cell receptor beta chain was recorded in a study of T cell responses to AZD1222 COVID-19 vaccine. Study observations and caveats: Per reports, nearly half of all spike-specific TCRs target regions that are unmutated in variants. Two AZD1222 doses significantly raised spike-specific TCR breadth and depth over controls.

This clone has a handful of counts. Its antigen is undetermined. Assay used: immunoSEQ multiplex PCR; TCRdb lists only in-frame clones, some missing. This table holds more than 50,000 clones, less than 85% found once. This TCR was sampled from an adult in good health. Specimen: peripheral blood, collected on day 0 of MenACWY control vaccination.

CDR3 protein: CASSPGQIYSNQPQHF. Here the CDR3 DNA reads TGTGCCAGCAGTCCCGGACAGATTTATAGCAATCAGCCCCAGCATTTT. V is TRBV28 and J is TRBJ1-5; possibly TRBD1 for D (6 bases). The length of the CDR3 is 16 residues. CDR1 MDHEN and CDR2 SYDVKM come from the germline V gene. V dropped 5 bases and J dropped 0 bases, with 14 bases sitting between them.